These 21 T cell receptor beta chains were all obtained from the same sample, sequenced in a study of TIL therapy for anti-PD-1-resistant metastatic lung cancer. The time point here: pre-treatment sample, taken before nivolumab and TIL therapy. The libraries were made with immunoSEQ v3. Assay used: immunoSEQ multiplex PCR; TCRdb lists only in-frame clones, some missing. This repertoire shows tens of thousands of clones, around 70% found once; its top ten account for 5.7%. The sample was blood, taken at baseline. These receptor sequences come from a person aged 25-85 years with non-small cell lung cancer.

V gene TRBV5-5 combines with J gene TRBJ2-3; D is perhaps TRBD2 (5 bases). Trimming pared 3 bases from V and 1 base from J, leaving 15 bases between. This CDR3 contains 16 residues. Looked up from germline, CDR1 is SGHKS and CDR2 is YYEKEE (reference sequence). The CDR3 sequence: CASSSPTPRGTDTQYF. The CDR3 coding sequence is TGTGCCAGCAGCTCACCGACACCGAGGGGCACAGATACGCAGTATTTT.

This chain links TRBV5-8 with TRBJ2-2, with D possibly being TRBD1 (6 bases). V lost 4 bases, J lost 5 bases, and 18 bases lay in between. The CDR3 has 16 amino acids. Germline loops: CDR1 SGHTS, CDR2 YDEGEE. CDR3 DNA sequence: TGTGCCAGCAGCCAACTACCGGGACACCGGACCGGGGAGCTGTTTTTT. It specifies CASSQLPGHRTGELFF.

The chain joins TRBV29-1 to TRBJ2-7; 10 bases are a match to TRBD1. Trimming at V came to 7 bases and at J to 0 bases, leaving 9 bases not matched to a gene. The CDR3 totals 15 residues. Germline assignment: CDR1 SQVTM and CDR2 ANQGSEA. The chain's CDR3 is CSAFGGQGISYEQYF. The CDR3 region has the DNA TGCAGCGCTTTTGGGGGACAGGGGATCTCCTACGAGCAGTACTTC.

The chain is built from TRBV11-1 and TRBJ2-3; a weak D match, TRBD2 (6 bases). The CDR3 runs to 13 residues. Germline values: CDR1 SGHAT, CDR2 FQDESV (reference sequence). The V end lost 5 bases, the J end lost 4 bases, and 10 bases lay between the germline ends. CDR3 residues: CASSPRESDTQYF. The CDR3 DNA is TGTGCCAGCAGCCCCCGGGAGTCAGATACGCAGTATTTT. The full variable domain, in which reference TRBV11-1 and TRBJ2-3 provide the parts outside the CDR3, is EAEVAQSPRYKITEKSQAVAFWCDPISGHATLYWYRQILGQGPELLVQFQDESVVDDSQLPKDRFSAERLKGVDSTLKIQPAELGDSAMYLCASSPRESDTQYFGPGTRLTVL.

V gene TRBV5-1 combines with J gene TRBJ2-5, with 10 bases identical to TRBD2. The CDR3 runs 16 residues. Germline lookup yields CDR1 SGHRS and CDR2 YFSETQ. V lost 2 bases and J lost 4; bases outside the gene matches: 8. The CDR3 bases are TGCGCCAGCAGCTTCCAGGCTAGCGGGAGTTCAGAGACCCAGTACTTC. It specifies CASSFQASGSSETQYF.

The chain joins TRBV9 to TRBJ1-1, with D maybe TRBD1 (5 bases). The V end was cut by 0 bases, the J end by 7 bases, with 13 bases between. From germline, CDR1 is SGDLS and CDR2 YYNGEE. The CDR3 is made up of 14 amino acids. CDR3 in amino acids: CASSVGGGDYEAFF. CDR3 sequence (DNA): TGTGCCAGCAGCGTAGGGGGCGGAGATTATGAAGCTTTCTTT.

The rearrangement joins TRBV19 to TRBJ1-5, with TRBD1 as a possible D gene (5 bases). Germline-derived CDR1 and CDR2 are LNHDA and SQIVND (reference sequence). V lost 3 bases and J 0 bases, leaving 12 bases between the germline ends. This CDR3 contains 16 residues. The CDR3: CASSMGTGFSNQPQHF. The CDR3 nucleotides read TGTGCCAGTAGTATGGGGACGGGATTTAGCAATCAGCCCCAGCATTTT.

This chain connects TRBV7-6 to TRBJ1-5; possibly TRBD1 for D (5 bases). Trimming took off 0 bases at V and 7 bases at J, with 10 bases between the two ends. Germline V lookup: CDR1 SGHVS, CDR2 FNYEAQ. The CDR3 has 14 amino acids. CDR3 sequence reads: CASSLAGEGQPQHF. DNA for the CDR3: TGTGCCAGCAGCTTAGCGGGGGAGGGACAGCCCCAGCATTTT.

The chain combines TRBV4-3 with TRBJ1-4, with D hard to call. Germline V lookup: CDR1 LGHNA, CDR2 YSLEER. This CDR3 contains 15 residues. Trimming pared 0 bases from V and 7 bases from J, leaving 12 bases between. The CDR3 spells CASSQDRVAGEKLFF. CDR3 nucleotides: TGCGCCAGCAGCCAAGATCGGGTTGCGGGTGAAAAACTGTTTTTT.

J is TRBJ2-3 and V is TRBV4-3; 10 nucleotides line up with TRBD1. V shed 3 bases, J shed 6 bases, and the junction held 9 bases outside the gene matches. CDR3 length equals 16 residues. Germline V gene data show CDR1 as LGHNA and CDR2 as YSLEER. The CDR3 nucleotides read TGCGCCAGCAGCCAGGGGACAGGGGCGTTTGCCGATACGCAGTATTTT. This gives the protein CASSQGTGAFADTQYF.

The chain recombines TRBV6-5 with TRBJ1-1, with no clear D. Germline V gives CDR1 MNHEY, CDR2 SVGAGI. Trimming cost V 0 bases and J 8 bases, with 13 bases left between them. This CDR3 contains 14 residues. The CDR3 DNA follows: TGTGCCAGCAGTTACTCGGGCACCCGAGGGGAAGCTTTCTTT. Protein sequence: CASSYSGTRGEAFF.

The chain couples TRBV5-6 to TRBJ2-7; either TRBD1 or TRBD2 may supply D (6 bases each). Trimming stripped 4 bases from V and 7 bases from J, with 18 bases between. The CDR3 has 14 residues. In germline, CDR1 is SGHDT, CDR2 YYEEEE. The CDR3 protein is CASSPGAGFHEQYF. The DNA for the CDR3 is TGTGCCAGCAGCCCGGGGGCGGGTTTTCATGAGCAGTACTTC. The full variable domain, completed using reference TRBV5-6 and TRBJ2-7, is DAGVTQSPTHLIKTRGQQVTLRCSPKSGHDTVSWYQQALGQGPQFIFQYYEEEERQRGNFPDRFSGHQFPNYSSELNVNALLLGDSALYLCASSPGAGFHEQYFGPGTRLTVT.

This clone was counted only a few times. This rearrangement joins TRBV13 to TRBJ2-7; weak D call: TRBD2 (5 bases). V dropped 2 bases and J dropped 6 bases, with 11 bases sitting between them. Per the germline V gene, CDR1 is PRHDT and CDR2 is FYEKMQ (reference sequence). This CDR3 comprises 13 residues. Written as DNA, the CDR3 is TGTGCCAGCAGCTTACGGGGTAGTCCCGAGCAGTACTTC. Residues: CASSLRGSPEQYF.

In this sample, this clone turned up a few times. The V and J genes are TRBV7-3 and TRBJ1-1, with D maybe TRBD1 (6 bases). This CDR3 comprises 17 residues. With 7 bases removed from V and 7 bases from J, the gap between germline ends came to 28 bases. Germline lookup yields CDR1 SGHTA and CDR2 FQGTGA. The CDR3 DNA reads as TGTGCCAGCACCCCTCAACCACACAGGGTCGGAGGTAGTGAAGCTTTCTTT. Its protein is CASTPQPHRVGGSEAFF.

The CDR3 is CATSPELSSYEQYF. The DNA of the CDR3 is TGTGCCACGAGCCCGGAGTTGAGCTCCTACGAGCAGTACTTC. This rearrangement joins TRBV15 to TRBJ2-7, with unresolved D. Germline CDR1 is LNHNV and CDR2 is YYDKDF (reference sequence). The CDR3 is 14 amino acids. V was trimmed by 9 bases and J by 0 bases, leaving 15 bases between them.

This clone was recorded a few times. The CDR3 DNA reads TGTGCCAGCAGCCCGCCTCGACAGGCAAGAGAACTGTTTTTT. Its translation is CASSPPRQARELFF. The V gene is TRBV28, the J gene TRBJ1-4, with a tentative D call TRBD1 (6 bases). The V and J ends lost 6 bases and 12 bases respectively, with 20 bases between them. CDR1 is MDHEN and CDR2 is SYDVKM in the germline V gene. The CDR3 sequence is 14 residues long.

The CDR3 DNA follows: TGTGCCAGCAGCTTAGGTCAGTCGTACAATGAGCAGTTCTTC. Translating gives CASSLGQSYNEQFF. The chain links TRBV7-8 to TRBJ2-1; D is ambiguous. CDR1 and CDR2 (germline): SGHVS, FQNEAQ. V dropped 1 base and J dropped 4 bases, with 8 bases sitting between them. The CDR3 sequence is 14 residues long.

This clone was recorded once. J is TRBJ2-5 and V is TRBV6-6, with 7 bases identical to TRBD1. CDR3 length: 15 residues. The germline V gene has CDR1 MNHNY and CDR2 SVGAGI (reference sequence). Trimming removed 6 bases from V and 2 bases from J; junction bases left unmatched: 9. CDR3 nucleotide sequence: TGTGCCAGCAGGCAGGAAGGGGACAGACAAGAGACCCAGTACTTC. It codes for CASRQEGDRQETQYF.

The genes are TRBV28 and TRBJ1-6; 7 bases are shared with TRBD1. Per germline, CDR1 MDHEN and CDR2 SYDVKM. The CDR3 loop spans 16 amino acids. V lost 4 bases, J lost 4 bases, and 7 bases stayed unmatched. The CDR3 DNA reads TGTGCCAGCAGTTCCGGGACAGCGCTTTATAATTCACCCCTCCACTTT. Amino acid sequence: CASSSGTALYNSPLHF.

The chain combines TRBV4-1 with TRBJ2-3; D is possibly TRBD2 (6 bases). V dropped 2 bases and J dropped 0 bases, with 15 bases sitting between them. Germline assignment: CDR1 MGHRA and CDR2 YSYEKL. The CDR3 is 17 residues long. CDR3 loop: CASSQLFLGGSTDTQYF. The CDR3 nucleotides are TGCGCCAGCAGCCAATTGTTCCTGGGGGGTAGCACAGATACGCAGTATTTT.

The table lists this clone with a count of one. V and J are TRBV11-2 and TRBJ2-1, with D possibly matching TRBD2 (6 bases). In germline, CDR1 is SGHAT, CDR2 FQNNGV. V dropped 6 bases and J dropped 7 bases, with 16 bases sitting between them. This CDR3 comprises 14 residues. CDR3 nucleotides: TGTGCCAGCAGTAGTGCCGGGGGTTTGAATGAGCAGTTCTTC. Protein sequence: CASSSAGGLNEQFF.